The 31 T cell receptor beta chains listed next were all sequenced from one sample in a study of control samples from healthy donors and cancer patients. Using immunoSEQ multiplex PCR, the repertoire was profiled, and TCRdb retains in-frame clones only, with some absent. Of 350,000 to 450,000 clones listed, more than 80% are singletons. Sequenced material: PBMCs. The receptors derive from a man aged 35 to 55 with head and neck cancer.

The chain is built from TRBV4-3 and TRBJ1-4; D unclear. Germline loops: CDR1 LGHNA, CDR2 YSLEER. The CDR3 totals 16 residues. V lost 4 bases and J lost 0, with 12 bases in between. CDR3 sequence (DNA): TGCGCCAGCAGCCGCTCGTCCTTAACAACTAATGAAAAACTGTTTTTT. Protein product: CASSRSSLTTNEKLFF.

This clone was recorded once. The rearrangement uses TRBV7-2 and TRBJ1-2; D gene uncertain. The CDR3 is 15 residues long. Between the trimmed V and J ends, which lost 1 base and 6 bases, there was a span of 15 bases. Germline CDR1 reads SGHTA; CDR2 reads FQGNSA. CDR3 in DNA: TGTGCCAGCAGCTTAGGCCCAGAGCAACCCCATGGCTACACCTTC. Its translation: CASSLGPEQPHGYTF.

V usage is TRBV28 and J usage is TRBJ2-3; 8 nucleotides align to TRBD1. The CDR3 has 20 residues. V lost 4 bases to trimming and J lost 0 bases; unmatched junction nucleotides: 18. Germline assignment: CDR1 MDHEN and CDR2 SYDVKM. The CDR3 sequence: CASSSSGTGTRGTSTDTQYF. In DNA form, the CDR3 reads TGTGCCAGCAGTTCCTCCGGGACAGGCACTAGAGGAACTAGCACAGATACGCAGTATTTT.

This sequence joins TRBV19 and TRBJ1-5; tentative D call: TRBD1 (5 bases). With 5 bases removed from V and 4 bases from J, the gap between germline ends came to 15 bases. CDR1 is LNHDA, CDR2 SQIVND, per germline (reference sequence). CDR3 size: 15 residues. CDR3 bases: TGTGCCAGTAGTGCCCGGGACGGTCAAAATCAGCCCCAGCATTTT. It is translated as CASSARDGQNQPQHF.

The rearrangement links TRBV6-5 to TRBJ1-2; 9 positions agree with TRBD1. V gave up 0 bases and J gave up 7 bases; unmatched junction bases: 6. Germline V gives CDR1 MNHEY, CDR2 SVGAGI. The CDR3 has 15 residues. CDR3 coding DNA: TGTGCCAGCAGTTACTCGAACAGGGGGCTGCGTGGCTACACCTTC. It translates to CASSYSNRGLRGYTF.

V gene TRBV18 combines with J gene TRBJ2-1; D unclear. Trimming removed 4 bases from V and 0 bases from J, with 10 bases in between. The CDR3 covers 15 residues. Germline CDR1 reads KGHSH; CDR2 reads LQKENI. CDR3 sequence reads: CASSLAESSYNEQFF. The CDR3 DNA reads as TGTGCCAGCTCACTTGCGGAGAGCTCCTACAATGAGCAGTTCTTC.

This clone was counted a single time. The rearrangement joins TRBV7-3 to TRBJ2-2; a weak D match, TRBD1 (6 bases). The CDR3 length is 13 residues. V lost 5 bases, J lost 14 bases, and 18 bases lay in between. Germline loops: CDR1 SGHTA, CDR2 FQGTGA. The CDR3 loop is CASSVGQSGFLFF. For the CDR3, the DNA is TGTGCCAGCAGCGTAGGACAGTCGGGTTTTCTGTTTTTT.

CDR3 in DNA: TGTGCCAGCAGCGGTTCCCAGGAAGAAGTCGGAGAGCTGTTTTTT. Protein product: CASSGSQEEVGELFF. The J gene is TRBJ2-2, the V gene TRBV5-6, with D uncertain. This CDR3 has 15 residues. CDR1 and CDR2 from the germline V gene are SGHDT and YYEEEE. V lost 4 bases to trimming and J lost 11 bases, with 21 bases between them.

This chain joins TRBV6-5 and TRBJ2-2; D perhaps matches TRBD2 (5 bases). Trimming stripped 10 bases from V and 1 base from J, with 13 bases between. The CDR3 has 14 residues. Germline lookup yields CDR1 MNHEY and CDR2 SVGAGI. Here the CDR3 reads CAIRDYLNTGELFF. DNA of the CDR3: TGTGCCATCCGCGACTACCTGAACACCGGGGAGCTGTTTTTT.

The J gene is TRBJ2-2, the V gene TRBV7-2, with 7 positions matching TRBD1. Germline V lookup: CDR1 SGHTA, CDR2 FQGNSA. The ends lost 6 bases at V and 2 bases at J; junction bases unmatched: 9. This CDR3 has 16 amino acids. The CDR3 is CASRPPGTENTGELFF. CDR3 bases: TGTGCCAGCAGACCCCCCGGGACAGAAAACACCGGGGAGCTGTTTTTT.

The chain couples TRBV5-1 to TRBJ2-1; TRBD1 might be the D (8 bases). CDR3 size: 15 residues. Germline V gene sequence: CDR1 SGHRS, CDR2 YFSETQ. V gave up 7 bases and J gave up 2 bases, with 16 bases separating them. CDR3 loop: CASGEGTGAYNEQFF. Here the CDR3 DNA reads TGCGCCAGCGGGGAGGGGACAGGAGCCTACAATGAGCAGTTCTTC.

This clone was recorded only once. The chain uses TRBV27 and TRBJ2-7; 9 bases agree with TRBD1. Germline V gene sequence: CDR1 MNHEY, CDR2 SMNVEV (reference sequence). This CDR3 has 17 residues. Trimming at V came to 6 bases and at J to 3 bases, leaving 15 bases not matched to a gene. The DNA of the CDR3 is TGTGCCAGCAGGCCCGGGACAGGGAAAATACGGAGCTACGAGCAGTACTTC. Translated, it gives CASRPGTGKIRSYEQYF.

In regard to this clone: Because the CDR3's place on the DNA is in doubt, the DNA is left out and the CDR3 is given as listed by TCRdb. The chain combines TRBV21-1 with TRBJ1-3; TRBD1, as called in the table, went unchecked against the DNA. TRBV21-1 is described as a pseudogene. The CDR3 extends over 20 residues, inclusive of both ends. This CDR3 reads CAIHVAEGAGAHLSGNTIYF.

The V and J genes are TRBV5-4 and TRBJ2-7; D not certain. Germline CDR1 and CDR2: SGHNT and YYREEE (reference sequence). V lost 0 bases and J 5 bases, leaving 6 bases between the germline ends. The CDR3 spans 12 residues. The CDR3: CASSLVTDEQYF. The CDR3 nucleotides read TGTGCCAGCAGCTTGGTCACTGACGAGCAGTACTTC.

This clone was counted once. The DNA for the CDR3 is TGTGCCAGCACTCGGACAGAAAACCCCCGGCTGTTTTTT. Translation gives CASTRTENPRLFF. The rearrangement joins TRBV12-3 or TRBV12-4 to TRBJ1-4; D is possibly TRBD1 (6 bases). The CDR3 sequence is 13 residues long. V was cut by 7 bases and J by 14 bases, with 20 bases left in between.

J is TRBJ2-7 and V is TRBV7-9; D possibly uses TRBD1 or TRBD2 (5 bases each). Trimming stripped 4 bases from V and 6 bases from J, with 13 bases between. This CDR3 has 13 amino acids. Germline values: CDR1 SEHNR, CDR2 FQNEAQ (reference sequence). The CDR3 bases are TGTGCCAGCAGCTCTGGGACGTGGGGCGAGCAGTACTTC. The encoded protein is CASSSGTWGEQYF. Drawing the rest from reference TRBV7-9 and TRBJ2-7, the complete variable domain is DTGVSQNPRHKITKRGQNVTFRCDPISEHNRLYWYRQTLGQGPEFLTYFQNEAQLEKSRLLSDRFSAERPKGSFSTLEIQRTEQGDSAMYLCASSSGTWGEQYFGPGTRLTVT.

CDR3 DNA sequence: TGTGCCAGCAGTTTCGGGACAGGGGGCATGGAGACCCAGTACTTC. Protein: CASSFGTGGMETQYF. This chain uses TRBV28 with TRBJ2-5, with 12 bases matching TRBD1. This CDR3 has 15 residues. V shed 3 bases, J shed 5 bases, and the junction held 4 bases outside the gene matches. Germline V CDR1 and CDR2: MDHEN, SYDVKM.

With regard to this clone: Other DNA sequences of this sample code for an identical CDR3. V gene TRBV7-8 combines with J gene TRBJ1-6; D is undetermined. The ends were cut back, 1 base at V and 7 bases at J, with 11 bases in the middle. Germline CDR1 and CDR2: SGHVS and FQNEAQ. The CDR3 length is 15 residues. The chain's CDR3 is CASSLVGRLNSPLHF. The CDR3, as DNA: TGTGCCAGCAGCTTAGTAGGACGACTCAATTCACCCCTCCACTTT.

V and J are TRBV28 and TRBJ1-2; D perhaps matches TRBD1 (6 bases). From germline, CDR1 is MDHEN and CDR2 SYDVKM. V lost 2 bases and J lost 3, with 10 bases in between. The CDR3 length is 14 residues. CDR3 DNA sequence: TGTGCCAGCAGTTTAGGGGGCCAGTACTATGGCTACACCTTC. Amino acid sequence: CASSLGGQYYGYTF.

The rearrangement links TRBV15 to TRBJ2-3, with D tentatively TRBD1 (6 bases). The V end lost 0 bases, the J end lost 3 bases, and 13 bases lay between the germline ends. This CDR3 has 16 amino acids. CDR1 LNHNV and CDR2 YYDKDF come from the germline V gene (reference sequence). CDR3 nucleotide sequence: TGTGCCACCAGCAGAGATATCGCGAGGGGGACAGATACGCAGTATTTT. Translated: CATSRDIARGTDTQYF.

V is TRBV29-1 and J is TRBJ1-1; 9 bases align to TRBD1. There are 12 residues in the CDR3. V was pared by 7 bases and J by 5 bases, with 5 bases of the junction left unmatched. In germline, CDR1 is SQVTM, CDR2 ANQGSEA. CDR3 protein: CSALQGATEAFF. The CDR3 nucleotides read TGCAGCGCTCTACAGGGGGCAACTGAAGCTTTCTTT.

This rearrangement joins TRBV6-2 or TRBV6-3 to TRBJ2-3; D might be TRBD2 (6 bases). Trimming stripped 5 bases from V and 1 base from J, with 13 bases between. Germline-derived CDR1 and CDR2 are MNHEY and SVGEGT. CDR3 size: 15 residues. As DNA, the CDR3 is TGTGCCAGCAGTACCCTGTCGGGGGGCACAGATACGCAGTATTTT. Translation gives CASSTLSGGTDTQYF.

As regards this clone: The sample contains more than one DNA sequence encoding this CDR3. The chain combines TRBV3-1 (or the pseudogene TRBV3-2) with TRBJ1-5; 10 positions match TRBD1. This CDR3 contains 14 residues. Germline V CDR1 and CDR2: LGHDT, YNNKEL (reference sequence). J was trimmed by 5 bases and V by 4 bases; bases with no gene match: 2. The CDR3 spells CASSLGQGDQPQHF. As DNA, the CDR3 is TGTGCCAGCAGCCTAGGACAGGGGGATCAGCCCCAGCATTTT.

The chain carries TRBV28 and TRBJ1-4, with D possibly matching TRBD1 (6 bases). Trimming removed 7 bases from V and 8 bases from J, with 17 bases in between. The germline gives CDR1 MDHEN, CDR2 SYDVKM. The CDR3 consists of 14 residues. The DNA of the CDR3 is TGTGCCAGCAAATTTCAGGGGTTTGGCGAAAAACTGTTTTTT. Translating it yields CASKFQGFGEKLFF.

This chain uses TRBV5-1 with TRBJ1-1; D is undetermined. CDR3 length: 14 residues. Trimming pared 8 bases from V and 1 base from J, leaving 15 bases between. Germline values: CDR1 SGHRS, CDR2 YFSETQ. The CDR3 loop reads CASKLASGNTEAFF. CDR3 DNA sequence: TGCGCCAGTAAGCTTGCGTCGGGGAACACTGAAGCTTTCTTT.

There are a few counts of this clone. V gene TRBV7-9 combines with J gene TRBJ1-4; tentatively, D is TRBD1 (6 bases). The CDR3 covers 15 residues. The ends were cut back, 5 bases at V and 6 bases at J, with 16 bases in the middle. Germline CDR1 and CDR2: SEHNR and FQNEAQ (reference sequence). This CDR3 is CASSPSGAVYEKLFF. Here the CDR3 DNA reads TGTGCCAGCAGCCCCTCGGGGGCGGTGTATGAAAAACTGTTTTTT.

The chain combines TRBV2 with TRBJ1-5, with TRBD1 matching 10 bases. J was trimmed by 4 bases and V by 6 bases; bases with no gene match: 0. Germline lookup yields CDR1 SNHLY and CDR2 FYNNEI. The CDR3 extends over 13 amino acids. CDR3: CASRDRGNQPQHF. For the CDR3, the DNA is TGTGCCAGCAGGGACAGGGGGAATCAGCCCCAGCATTTT.

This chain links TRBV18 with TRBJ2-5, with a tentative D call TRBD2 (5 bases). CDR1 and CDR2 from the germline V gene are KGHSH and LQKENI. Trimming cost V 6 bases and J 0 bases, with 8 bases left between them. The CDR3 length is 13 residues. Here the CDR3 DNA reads TGTGCCAGCTCTCCCGGGAACCAAGAGACCCAGTACTTC. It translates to CASSPGNQETQYF.

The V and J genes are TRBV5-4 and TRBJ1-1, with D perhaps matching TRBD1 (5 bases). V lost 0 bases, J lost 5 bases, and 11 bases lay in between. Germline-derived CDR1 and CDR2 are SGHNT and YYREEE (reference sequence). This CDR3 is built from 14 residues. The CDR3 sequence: CASSLAPGGTEAFF. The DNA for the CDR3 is TGTGCCAGCAGCTTGGCTCCGGGGGGAACTGAAGCTTTCTTT.

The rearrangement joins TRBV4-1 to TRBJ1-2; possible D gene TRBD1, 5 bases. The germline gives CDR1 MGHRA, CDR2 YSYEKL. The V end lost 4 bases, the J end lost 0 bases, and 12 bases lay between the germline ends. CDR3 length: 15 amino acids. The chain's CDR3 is CASSRLGHPNYGYTF. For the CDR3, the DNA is TGCGCCAGCAGCCGCCTTGGACACCCTAACTATGGCTACACCTTC.

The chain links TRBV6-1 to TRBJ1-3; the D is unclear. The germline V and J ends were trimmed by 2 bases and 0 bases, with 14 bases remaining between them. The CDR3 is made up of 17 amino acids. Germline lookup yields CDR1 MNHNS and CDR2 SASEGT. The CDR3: CASSELAGIYSGNTIYF. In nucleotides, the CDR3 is TGTGCCAGCAGTGAATTGGCAGGAATCTACTCTGGAAACACCATATATTTT.